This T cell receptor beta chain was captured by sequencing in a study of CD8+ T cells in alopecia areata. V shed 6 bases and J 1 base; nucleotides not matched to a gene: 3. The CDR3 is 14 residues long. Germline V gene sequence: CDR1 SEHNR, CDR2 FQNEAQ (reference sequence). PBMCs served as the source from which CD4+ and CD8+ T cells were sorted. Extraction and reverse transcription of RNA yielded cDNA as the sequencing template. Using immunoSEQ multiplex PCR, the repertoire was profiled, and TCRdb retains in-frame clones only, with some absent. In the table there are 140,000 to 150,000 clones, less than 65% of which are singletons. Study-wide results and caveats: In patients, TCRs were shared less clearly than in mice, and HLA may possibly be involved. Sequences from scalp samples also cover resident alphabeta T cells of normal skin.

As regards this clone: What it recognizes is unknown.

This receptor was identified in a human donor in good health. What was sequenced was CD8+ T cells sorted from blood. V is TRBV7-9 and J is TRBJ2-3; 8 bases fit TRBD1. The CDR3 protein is CASRVGQGTDTQYF. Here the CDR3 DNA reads TGTGCCAGCAGAGTGGGACAGGGCACAGATACGCAGTATTTT.